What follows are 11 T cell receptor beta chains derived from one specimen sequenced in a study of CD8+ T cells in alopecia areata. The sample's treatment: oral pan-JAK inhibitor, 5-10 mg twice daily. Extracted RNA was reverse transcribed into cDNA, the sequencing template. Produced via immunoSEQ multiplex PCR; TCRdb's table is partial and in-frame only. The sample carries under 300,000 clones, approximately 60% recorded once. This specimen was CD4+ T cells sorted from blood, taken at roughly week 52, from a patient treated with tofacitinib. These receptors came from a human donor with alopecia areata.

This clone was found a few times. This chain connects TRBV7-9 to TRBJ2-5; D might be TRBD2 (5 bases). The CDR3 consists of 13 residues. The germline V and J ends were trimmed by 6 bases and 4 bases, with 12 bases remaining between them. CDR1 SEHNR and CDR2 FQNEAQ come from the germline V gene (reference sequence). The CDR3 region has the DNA TGTGCCAGCAGTCCGAGGGTGTCAGAGACCCAGTACTTC. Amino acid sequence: CASSPRVSETQYF.

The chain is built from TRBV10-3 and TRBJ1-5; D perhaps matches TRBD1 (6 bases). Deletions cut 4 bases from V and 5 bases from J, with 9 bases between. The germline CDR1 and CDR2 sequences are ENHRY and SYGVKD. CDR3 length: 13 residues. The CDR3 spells CAISGDIYQPQHF. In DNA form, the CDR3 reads TGTGCCATCAGTGGGGACATTTATCAGCCCCAGCATTTT.

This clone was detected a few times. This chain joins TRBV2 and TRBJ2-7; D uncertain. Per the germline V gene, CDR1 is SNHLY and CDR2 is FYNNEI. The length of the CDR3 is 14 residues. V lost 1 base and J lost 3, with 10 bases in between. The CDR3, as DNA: TGTGCCAGCAGTGAAGAAGACACATACTACGAGCAGTACTTC. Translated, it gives CASSEEDTYYEQYF.

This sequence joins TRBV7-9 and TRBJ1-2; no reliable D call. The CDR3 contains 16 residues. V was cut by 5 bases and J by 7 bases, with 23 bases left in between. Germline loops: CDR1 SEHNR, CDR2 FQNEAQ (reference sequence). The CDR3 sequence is CASSPRQRPLSGGYTF. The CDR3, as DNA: TGTGCCAGCAGCCCGCGGCAGCGACCCTTATCGGGTGGCTACACCTTC.

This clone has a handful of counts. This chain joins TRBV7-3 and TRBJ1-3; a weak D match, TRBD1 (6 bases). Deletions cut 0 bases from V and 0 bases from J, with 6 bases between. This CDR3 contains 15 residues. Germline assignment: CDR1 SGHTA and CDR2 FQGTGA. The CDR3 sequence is CASSLTGGSGNTIYF. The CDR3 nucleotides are TGTGCCAGCAGCTTAACAGGGGGCTCTGGAAACACCATATATTTT.

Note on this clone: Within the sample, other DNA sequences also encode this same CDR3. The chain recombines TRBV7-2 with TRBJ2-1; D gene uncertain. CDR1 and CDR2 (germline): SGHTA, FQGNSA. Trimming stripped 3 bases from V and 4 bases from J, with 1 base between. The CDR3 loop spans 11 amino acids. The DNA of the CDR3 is TGTGCCAGCAGCTTTTACAATGAGCAGTTCTTC. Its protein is CASSFYNEQFF. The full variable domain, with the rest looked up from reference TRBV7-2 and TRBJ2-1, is GAGVSQSPSNKVTEKGKDVELRCDPISGHTALYWYRQSLGQGLEFLIYFQGNSAPDKSGLPSDRFSAERTGGSVSTLTIQRTQQEDSAVYLCASSFYNEQFFGPGTRLTVL.

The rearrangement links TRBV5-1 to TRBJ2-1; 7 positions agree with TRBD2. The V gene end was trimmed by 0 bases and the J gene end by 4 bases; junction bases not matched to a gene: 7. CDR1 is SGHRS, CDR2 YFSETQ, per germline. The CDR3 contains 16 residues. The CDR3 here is CASSLALAEGYNEQFF. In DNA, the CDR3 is TGCGCCAGCAGCTTGGCTCTAGCGGAAGGGTACAATGAGCAGTTCTTC. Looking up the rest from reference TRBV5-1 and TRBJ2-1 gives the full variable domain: KAGVTQTPRYLIKTRGQQVTLSCSPISGHRSVSWYQQTPGQGLQFLFEYFSETQRNKGNFPGRFSGRQFSNSRSEMNVSTLELGDSALYLCASSLALAEGYNEQFFGPGTRLTVL.

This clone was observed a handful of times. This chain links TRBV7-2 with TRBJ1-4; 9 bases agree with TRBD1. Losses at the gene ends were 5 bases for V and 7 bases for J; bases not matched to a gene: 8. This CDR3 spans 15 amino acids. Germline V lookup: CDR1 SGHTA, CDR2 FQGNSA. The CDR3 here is CASSPSGTGREKLFF. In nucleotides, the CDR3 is TGTGCCAGCAGCCCGTCCGGGACAGGGCGTGAAAAACTGTTTTTT.

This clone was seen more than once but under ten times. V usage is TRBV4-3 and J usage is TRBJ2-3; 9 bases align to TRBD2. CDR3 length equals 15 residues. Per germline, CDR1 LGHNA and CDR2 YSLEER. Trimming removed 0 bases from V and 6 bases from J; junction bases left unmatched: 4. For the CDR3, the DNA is TGCGCCAGCAGCCAAGAGCGGGGGGGCCCGGATACGCAGTATTTT. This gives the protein CASSQERGGPDTQYF.

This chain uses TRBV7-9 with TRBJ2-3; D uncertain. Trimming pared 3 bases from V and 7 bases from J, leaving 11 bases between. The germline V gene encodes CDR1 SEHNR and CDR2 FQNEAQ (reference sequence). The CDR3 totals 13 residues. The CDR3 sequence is CASSLAGSHTQYF. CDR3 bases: TGTGCCAGCAGCTTGGCAGGCTCTCATACGCAGTATTTT.

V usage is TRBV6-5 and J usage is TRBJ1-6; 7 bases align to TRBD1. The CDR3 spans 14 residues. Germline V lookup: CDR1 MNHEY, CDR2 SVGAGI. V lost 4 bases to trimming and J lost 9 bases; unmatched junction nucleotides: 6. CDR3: CASSSTGDGSPLHF. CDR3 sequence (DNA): TGTGCCAGCAGTTCCACAGGGGATGGTTCACCCCTCCACTTT.